These T cell receptor beta chains were read from a single sample in a study of cytomegalovirus exposure and HLA in healthy donors. Data came from immunoSEQ multiplex PCR; TCRdb stores just in-frame clones and leaves some out. In the table there are about 90,000 clones, around 84% of which are singletons. Specimen: PBMCs. The receptors originated from a man between 18 and 35 years old in good health and CMV-seronegative. The CDR3 runs from the conserved cysteine through the conserved F or W. A D gene is named only where the DNA matches it firmly. Clone size appears in some rows only: once, few, many, or a class for an expanded clone.

clone size,V gene,D gene,J gene,CDR3 DNA,CDR3 protein
-,TRBV4-1,-,TRBJ2-7,TGCGCCAGCAGCCCGGGGTTCGAGCAGTACTTC,CASSPGFEQYF
few,TRBV2,-,TRBJ1-1,TGTGCCAGCAGTGAGAACAAGAACACTGAAGCTTTCTTT,CASSENKNTEAFF
once,TRBV27,-,TRBJ1-1,TGTGCCAGCAGTTTATCGGGTAGAGCGGTCGCTTTCTTT,CASSLSGRAVAFF
few,TRBV7-9,-,TRBJ1-1,TGTGCCAGCAGCTTAGGAGGAAGGATGAACACTGAAGCTTTCTTT,CASSLGGRMNTEAFF
-,TRBV9,-,TRBJ2-5,TGTGCCAGCAGCGTAGAACAGGGTCGCCAAGAGACCCAGTACTTC,CASSVEQGRQETQYF
-,TRBV5-1,TRBD1,TRBJ2-7,TGCGCCAGCAGTAGACAGGGGGGTAGCTCCTACGAGCAGTACTTC,CASSRQGGSSYEQYF
-,TRBV13,-,TRBJ1-2,TGTGCCAGCACTATAATACGGTTCTATGGCTACACCTTC,CASTIIRFYGYTF
-,TRBV30,-,TRBJ2-1,TGTGCCTGGAGTGCCCCGGAGGGCGATGAGCAGTTCTTC,CAWSAPEGDEQFF
-,TRBV29-1,-,TRBJ1-2,TGCAGCGTGGGAGGAGGATCGCTGCTCAATGGCTACACCTTC,CSVGGGSLLNGYTF
-,TRBV11-2,TRBD2,TRBJ2-3,TGTGCCAGCAGCCCTAGGGTGGGGACTAGCGGGAGGTTTACAGATACGCAGTATTTT,CASSPRVGTSGRFTDTQYF
-,TRBV7-9,TRBD1,TRBJ1-1,TGTGCCAGCAGCTTAGTAGGGGGCGTGTTAGCTTTCTTT,CASSLVGGVLAFF
-,TRBV30,-,TRBJ1-5,TGTGCCTGGAGTGCCTTAGGGGTAAGCAATCAGCCCCAGCATTTT,CAWSALGVSNQPQHF
-,TRBV6-6,-,TRBJ2-7,TGTGCCAGCAGTTACCGGCCAGGGGTTTTCTACGAGCAGTACTTC,CASSYRPGVFYEQYF
-,TRBV2,-,TRBJ1-4,TGTGCCAGCACGGGAGCTGCAACTAATGAAAAACTGTTTTTT,CASTGAATNEKLFF
-,TRBV7-9,-,TRBJ2-3,TGTGCCAGCAGCTTTAAGGGGCCATCAGCAGCAGATACGCAGTATTTT,CASSFKGPSAADTQYF
-,TRBV9,-,TRBJ1-4,TGTGCCAGCAGCTCGCCAGGAGGCCGCAATGAAAAACTGTTTTTT,CASSSPGGRNEKLFF
-,TRBV12-5,TRBD1,TRBJ1-1,TGTGCTAGTGGTTTGGTACAGGGGACTGAAGCTTTCTTT,CASGLVQGTEAFF
-,TRBV4-1,TRBD2,TRBJ2-1,TGCGCCAGCAGCTCTAGCGGGAGCTACAATGAGCAGTTCTTC,CASSSSGSYNEQFF
-,TRBV12-5,TRBD1,TRBJ1-1,TGTGCTAGTGGTCACACGACAGGGAGCACTGAAGCTTTCTTT,CASGHTTGSTEAFF
once,TRBV11-3,-,TRBJ2-1,TGTGCCAGCAGCTCAAGGGGGACGGTCTACAATGAGCAGTTCTTC,CASSSRGTVYNEQFF
-,TRBV4-3,TRBD1,TRBJ2-7,TGCGCCAGCAGCCAACCTCGATTCACCCGGGACAGGGCCCACGAGCAGTACTTC,CASSQPRFTRDRAHEQYF
-,TRBV27,-,TRBJ2-3,TGTGCCAGCACTTTGGGAGGACTTCGCACAGATACGCAGTATTTT,CASTLGGLRTDTQYF
-,TRBV5-1,-,TRBJ2-1,TGCGCCAGCAGCTTAATAGCGATCAACTCCTACAATGAGCAGTTCTTC,CASSLIAINSYNEQFF
-,TRBV2,TRBD2,TRBJ2-5,TGTGCCAGCAGTGGTGCGGGGGCTAGCGGGGGGGAGACCCAGTACTTC,CASSGAGASGGETQYF
-,TRBV2,TRBD1,TRBJ2-1,TGTGCCAGCACCAGGGGACAGGGGGCCGTGAATGAGCAGTTCTTC,CASTRGQGAVNEQFF